A single sample is the source of the 15 T cell receptor beta chains below, sequenced in a study of blood T cells in healthy people across ages. Primers used in a second PCR of roughly 7 to 12 cycles were a sample-barcoded 5' primer and a J-beta primer mix. TCRdb re-called the 5' RACE reads with MiXCR, one entry per CDR3 protein. The sample shows almost 1 million distinct CDR3 sequences, about 53% of them seen only once. The sequenced material came from blood. These receptors were collected from an older woman in good health.

This clonotype was counted ten times or more. V is TRBV6-2 or TRBV6-3 and J is TRBJ2-1; 7 bases fit TRBD1. The CDR3 totals 16 residues. The germline CDR1 and CDR2 sequences are MNHEY and SVGEGT. The V segment lost 0 bases and the J segment 4 bases; nucleotides outside the gene matches: 6. CDR3 bases: TGTGCCAGCAGTTACTCGTTTTCAGGGGGTTACAATGAGCAGTTCTTC. Its protein product is CASSYSFSGGYNEQFF.

This clonotype was seen a few times. For the CDR3, the DNA is TGTGCCAGCAGCGCGGGAGGCAAATCCTACGAGCAGTACTTC. Protein sequence: CASSAGGKSYEQYF. The J gene is TRBJ2-7, the V gene TRBV9; 7 positions match TRBD2. The CDR3 extends over 14 amino acids. The junction had 4 bases not matched to a gene; V was cut back by 3 bases and J by 1 base. Germline CDR1 reads SGDLS; CDR2 reads YYNGEE.

The chain couples TRBV7-9 to TRBJ1-4, with D unresolved. This CDR3 contains 14 residues. Looked up from germline, CDR1 is SEHNR and CDR2 is FQNEAQ (reference sequence). Trimming took 2 bases from V and 8 from J, leaving 12 bases between them. CDR3: CASSLHSGSEKLFF. DNA for the CDR3: TGTGCCAGCAGCTTACATTCGGGGTCCGAAAAACTGTTTTTT.

The chain carries TRBV29-1 and TRBJ2-7; D may be TRBD1 (6 bases). CDR1 and CDR2 (germline): SQVTM, ANQGSEA. The V end lost 3 bases, the J end lost 5 bases, and 11 bases lay between the germline ends. The CDR3 has 12 amino acids. The CDR3 here is CSVEWTADEQYF. The CDR3 DNA follows: TGCAGCGTTGAGTGGACAGCAGACGAGCAGTACTTC.

This clonotype was observed a single time. The J gene is TRBJ1-3, the V gene TRBV7-2; 7 bases fit TRBD1. The CDR3 has 15 residues. CDR1 SGHTA and CDR2 FQGNSA come from the germline V gene. The J segment lost 2 bases and the V segment lost 4 bases, leaving 5 bases of the junction unmatched. CDR3 DNA: TGTGCCAGCAGCTCCATCCAGGGGGCTGGAAACACCATATATTTT. Its translation is CASSSIQGAGNTIYF.

V is TRBV7-2 and J is TRBJ2-3; 13 nucleotides agree with TRBD2. Germline V gene lookup returns CDR1 SGHTA and CDR2 FQGNSA. V shed 1 base, J shed 4 bases, and the junction held 5 bases outside the gene matches. The CDR3 is 17 residues long. The CDR3 bases are TGTGCCAGCAGCTTAGATACTAGCGGGAGGGCCTCAGATACGCAGTATTTT. Translating gives CASSLDTSGRASDTQYF.

The chain joins TRBV4-3 to TRBJ2-7; the D is unclear. Germline values: CDR1 LGHNA, CDR2 YSLEER. CDR3 length: 14 amino acids. The V and J ends lost 0 bases and 3 bases respectively, with 9 bases between them. CDR3 sequence reads: CASSQDYRNYEQYF. The CDR3, as DNA: TGCGCCAGCAGCCAAGATTACAGAAACTACGAGCAGTACTTC.

This rearrangement joins TRBV9 to TRBJ2-7; TRBD2 agrees at 8 bases. CDR1 and CDR2 (germline): SGDLS, YYNGEE. The CDR3 covers 15 residues. V lost 3 bases to trimming and J lost 0 bases; unmatched junction nucleotides: 5. The CDR3 DNA reads as TGTGCCAGCAGCGCCAGCGGGAGCCTCTCCTACGAGCAGTACTTC. This gives the protein CASSASGSLSYEQYF.

This clonotype has just a few counts. V is TRBV25-1 and J is TRBJ2-3; TRBD1 matches at 9 bases. CDR3 length equals 16 residues. After removal of 2 bases from V and 4 bases from J, the junction contained 7 bases not matched to a gene. Per the germline V gene, CDR1 is MGHDK and CDR2 is SYGVNS. The CDR3 sequence is CASSEGFTGGPDTQYF. The DNA for the CDR3 is TGTGCCAGCAGTGAAGGTTTTACAGGGGGCCCAGATACGCAGTATTTT.

This chain links TRBV20-1 with TRBJ2-7, with 11 bases identical to TRBD2. The CDR3 runs to 13 residues. Per the germline V gene, CDR1 is DFQATT and CDR2 is SNEGSKA (reference sequence). V was pared by 6 bases and J by 2 bases, with 3 bases of the junction left unmatched. The CDR3 loop reads CSADSGRAYEQYF. Written as DNA, the CDR3 is TGCAGTGCCGATAGCGGGAGGGCCTACGAGCAGTACTTC.

The chain joins TRBV12-5 to TRBJ2-1; 9 bases are a match to TRBD2. The J call may be in error: the DNA end matches TRBJ2-7 better. This CDR3 comprises 13 residues. Germline V lookup: CDR1 LGHNT, CDR2 FRNRAP. CDR3 sequence: CASSAGGYNEQYF. The CDR3 DNA is TGTGCTAGCTCAGCGGGAGGCTACAATGAGCAGTACTTC.

The rearrangement uses TRBV15 and TRBJ2-5; weak D call: TRBD1 (5 bases). V was cut by 1 base and J by 5 bases, with 8 bases left in between. The CDR3 is 13 amino acids. Germline lookup yields CDR1 LNHNV and CDR2 YYDKDF (reference sequence). CDR3 loop: CATSRGNRETQYF. CDR3 DNA sequence: TGTGCCACCAGCAGAGGGAACAGGGAGACCCAGTACTTC.

V gene TRBV20-1 combines with J gene TRBJ2-7, with TRBD1 identical over 8 bases. With 6 bases clipped from V and 3 bases from J, the junction kept 10 bases outside the gene matches. Germline V gives CDR1 DFQATT, CDR2 SNEGSKA (reference sequence). The length of the CDR3 is 14 residues. CDR3 sequence reads: CSAYPGTGVYEQYF. CDR3 nucleotide sequence: TGCAGTGCGTATCCCGGGACAGGAGTCTACGAGCAGTACTTC.

In its sample, this clonotype was seen a few times. This chain links TRBV12-3 or TRBV12-4 with TRBJ1-2, with 7 positions matching TRBD1. With 2 bases clipped from V and 11 bases from J, the junction kept 14 bases outside the gene matches. The CDR3 runs to 15 residues. The CDR3 region has the DNA TGTGCCAGCAGTTTAAGTGCCCGGGACAGACAACATTACACCTTC. It is translated as CASSLSARDRQHYTF.

The genes are TRBV18 and TRBJ2-5; perhaps TRBD2 as D (5 bases). Trimming stripped 3 bases from V and 4 bases from J, with 9 bases between. CDR3 length: 13 residues. CDR1 is KGHSH and CDR2 is LQKENI in the germline V gene. The CDR3 protein is CASSPGLTETQYF. As DNA, the CDR3 is TGTGCCAGCTCACCCGGACTGACAGAGACCCAGTACTTC.